A selection of T cell receptor beta chains follows, all from one sample in a study of T-cell memory formation after mild COVID-19. A single record per CDR3 protein comes from TCRdb applying MiXCR to the 5' RACE reads. The sample comprises about 110,000 distinct CDR3 sequences, roughly 12% of which are singletons, and 27% rests with the top ten. The sequencing sample was made of PBMCs or a T cell subset sorted from them (not recorded which). The receptors were gathered from an adult woman who had mild COVID-19 (a few samples of this study predate the infection). Cell type and time point are not known. Both conserved end residues are part of each CDR3. Fields, in order: V gene, J gene, D gene, clone size, CDR3 protein, CDR3 DNA. A D gene is named only where the DNA matches it firmly. The size entry is marked missing in some rows and otherwise reads once, few, many or a size class.

V gene: TRBV6-5
J gene: TRBJ1-2
D gene: NA
clone size: NA
CDR3 protein: CASSYSTTLDYGYTF
CDR3 DNA: TGTGCCAGCAGTTACTCGACCACTTTGGACTATGGCTACACCTTC

V gene: TRBV7-9
J gene: TRBJ1-5
D gene: NA
clone size: NA
CDR3 protein: CASSLDPLGGSTQPQHF
CDR3 DNA: TGTGCCAGCAGCTTAGACCCTCTAGGGGGATCAACCCAGCCCCAGCATTTT

V gene: TRBV20-1
J gene: TRBJ2-7
D gene: TRBD1
clone size: few
CDR3 protein: CSARDRATPYEQYF
CDR3 DNA: TGCAGTGCTAGGGACAGGGCGACCCCTTACGAGCAGTACTTC

V gene: TRBV4-3
J gene: TRBJ1-2
D gene: NA
clone size: NA
CDR3 protein: CASSQGGASNYGYTF
CDR3 DNA: TGCGCCAGCAGCCAAGGGGGCGCCTCTAACTATGGCTACACCTTC

V gene: TRBV28
J gene: TRBJ2-1
D gene: NA
clone size: NA
CDR3 protein: CASSLGSTSYNEQFF
CDR3 DNA: TGTGCCAGCAGTTTAGGGTCCACCTCCTACAATGAGCAGTTCTTC

V gene: TRBV25-1
J gene: TRBJ2-5
D gene: NA
clone size: few
CDR3 protein: CASSGWYIQETQYF
CDR3 DNA: TGTGCCAGCAGTGGTTGGTACATCCAAGAGACCCAGTACTTC

V gene: TRBV15
J gene: TRBJ2-5
D gene: TRBD2
clone size: few
CDR3 protein: CATSRAQGLAGESSQEETQYF
CDR3 DNA: TGTGCCACCAGCAGAGCCCAGGGCCTAGCGGGGGAATCCTCGCAGGAAGAGACCCAGTACTTC

V gene: TRBV12-3/TRBV12-4
J gene: TRBJ2-1
D gene: NA
clone size: NA
CDR3 protein: CASSSRKGREGDNEQFF
CDR3 DNA: TGTGCCAGCAGCTCCCGCAAGGGGAGGGAGGGGGACAATGAGCAGTTCTTC

V gene: TRBV13
J gene: TRBJ2-7
D gene: NA
clone size: few
CDR3 protein: CASSLHRSYEQYF
CDR3 DNA: TGTGCCAGCAGCTTGCACCGCTCCTACGAGCAGTACTTC

V gene: TRBV3-1
J gene: TRBJ1-2
D gene: NA
clone size: NA
CDR3 protein: CASSQEGYYGYTF
CDR3 DNA: TGTGCCAGCAGCCAAGAAGGGTACTATGGCTACACCTTC

V gene: TRBV20-1
J gene: TRBJ2-1
D gene: NA
clone size: NA
CDR3 protein: CSARVPGWDEQFF
CDR3 DNA: TGCAGTGCTAGAGTGCCCGGGTGGGATGAGCAGTTCTTC

V gene: TRBV5-1
J gene: TRBJ2-1
D gene: TRBD2
clone size: few
CDR3 protein: CASSPGSSGSNYNEQFF
CDR3 DNA: TGCGCCAGCAGCCCCGGATCTAGCGGGAGTAATTACAATGAGCAGTTCTTC

V gene: TRBV15
J gene: TRBJ2-2
D gene: TRBD2
clone size: few
CDR3 protein: CATSRGGARMGEIGGELFF
CDR3 DNA: TGTGCCACCAGCAGGGGAGGGGCTCGGATGGGGGAGATCGGTGGGGAGCTGTTTTTT

V gene: TRBV12-3/TRBV12-4
J gene: TRBJ2-7
D gene: NA
clone size: NA
CDR3 protein: CASSPPGRGQYEQYF
CDR3 DNA: TGTGCCAGCAGTCCCCCGGGACGAGGACAGTACGAGCAGTACTTC

V gene: TRBV7-8
J gene: TRBJ1-2
D gene: TRBD1
clone size: few
CDR3 protein: CASSFPGGYGYTF
CDR3 DNA: TGTGCCAGCAGCTTCCCAGGGGGCTATGGCTACACCTTC

V gene: TRBV12-3/TRBV12-4
J gene: TRBJ2-2
D gene: NA
clone size: many
CDR3 protein: CASSVQNTGELFF
CDR3 DNA: TGTGCCAGCAGTGTACAGAACACCGGGGAGCTGTTTTTT

V gene: TRBV19
J gene: TRBJ1-5
D gene: TRBD1
clone size: few
CDR3 protein: CASSATQGARARQPQHF
CDR3 DNA: TGTGCCAGTAGTGCAACACAGGGGGCGCGGGCCCGTCAGCCCCAGCATTTT

V gene: TRBV5-1
J gene: TRBJ1-2
D gene: NA
clone size: few
CDR3 protein: CASRHLTDANYGYTF
CDR3 DNA: TGCGCCAGCAGGCACCTTACAGACGCTAACTATGGCTACACCTTC

V gene: TRBV4-1
J gene: TRBJ2-2
D gene: NA
clone size: NA
CDR3 protein: CASSLRPNWDTGELFF
CDR3 DNA: TGCGCCAGCAGCCTCAGACCAAACTGGGACACCGGGGAGCTGTTTTTT

V gene: TRBV29-1
J gene: TRBJ1-4
D gene: NA
clone size: many
CDR3 protein: CSVVRDGELFF
CDR3 DNA: TGCAGCGTAGTCCGGGACGGAGAACTGTTTTTT

V gene: TRBV7-2
J gene: TRBJ2-7
D gene: NA
clone size: many
CDR3 protein: CAILGGPYEQYF
CDR3 DNA: TGTGCCATTCTGGGGGGACCCTACGAGCAGTACTTC

V gene: TRBV4-1
J gene: TRBJ1-2
D gene: NA
clone size: NA
CDR3 protein: CASSLTRGGYTF
CDR3 DNA: TGCGCCAGCAGCCTAACCAGAGGGGGCTACACCTTC

V gene: TRBV20-1
J gene: TRBJ1-1
D gene: NA
clone size: NA
CDR3 protein: CSARVLGHTGMNTEAFF
CDR3 DNA: TGCAGTGCTAGAGTGTTGGGACACACAGGCATGAACACTGAAGCTTTCTTT

V gene: TRBV5-1
J gene: TRBJ1-2
D gene: NA
clone size: NA
CDR3 protein: CASSLSTPYGYTF
CDR3 DNA: TGCGCCAGCAGCTTGAGTACACCCTATGGCTACACCTTC

V gene: TRBV21-1
J gene: TRBJ2-1
D gene: NA
clone size: few
CDR3 protein: CASSKQGATYNEQFF
CDR3 DNA: TGTGCCAGCAGCAAACAGGGGGCTACCTACAATGAGCAGTTCTTC

V gene: TRBV30
J gene: TRBJ2-1
D gene: NA
clone size: few
CDR3 protein: CAWSVVRYNEQFF
CDR3 DNA: TGTGCCTGGAGTGTCGTCCGCTACAATGAGCAGTTCTTC

V gene: TRBV3-1
J gene: TRBJ2-1
D gene: TRBD2
clone size: NA
CDR3 protein: CASSLPAGGNNEQFF
CDR3 DNA: TGTGCCAGCAGCCTCCCAGCGGGGGGGAACAATGAGCAGTTCTTC

V gene: TRBV6-1
J gene: TRBJ2-4
D gene: NA
clone size: few
CDR3 protein: CASSDLGYISPNSIGNIQYF
CDR3 DNA: TGTGCCAGCAGTGACTTAGGTTATATTTCGCCAAACAGTATAGGAAACATTCAGTACTTC

V gene: TRBV6-5
J gene: TRBJ2-7
D gene: TRBD1
clone size: few
CDR3 protein: CASSYGPPGTGTYEQYF
CDR3 DNA: TGTGCCAGCAGTTACGGACCTCCCGGGACAGGGACCTACGAGCAGTACTTC

V gene: TRBV4-3
J gene: TRBJ2-3
D gene: TRBD2
clone size: NA
CDR3 protein: CASSQDRLAGLGGMQYF
CDR3 DNA: TGCGCCAGCAGCCAAGATAGGCTAGCGGGCCTGGGGGGGATGCAGTATTTT

V gene: TRBV7-9
J gene: TRBJ2-4
D gene: NA
clone size: few
CDR3 protein: CASSLGSTSNIQYF
CDR3 DNA: TGTGCCAGCAGCTTAGGCAGTACTAGTAACATTCAGTACTTC

V gene: TRBV12-3/TRBV12-4
J gene: TRBJ1-5
D gene: TRBD1
clone size: few
CDR3 protein: CASSIGQAIYNQPQHF
CDR3 DNA: TGTGCCAGCAGCATAGGACAGGCGATCTACAATCAGCCCCAGCATTTT

V gene: TRBV10-3
J gene: TRBJ2-1
D gene: TRBD2
clone size: few
CDR3 protein: CAIRDAGGYNEQFF
CDR3 DNA: TGTGCCATCAGGGACGCGGGGGGCTACAATGAGCAGTTCTTC

V gene: TRBV3-1
J gene: TRBJ2-3
D gene: TRBD2
clone size: few
CDR3 protein: CASSQRGLAGGTSTDTQYF
CDR3 DNA: TGTGCCAGCAGCCAGAGGGGACTAGCGGGGGGAACTAGCACAGATACGCAGTATTTT

V gene: TRBV29-1
J gene: TRBJ1-2
D gene: TRBD1
clone size: many
CDR3 protein: CSVGQGYGYTF
CDR3 DNA: TGCAGCGTTGGACAGGGTTATGGCTACACCTTC

V gene: TRBV6-1
J gene: TRBJ2-3
D gene: TRBD2
clone size: many
CDR3 protein: CASSLSSGGPDTQYF
CDR3 DNA: TGTGCCAGCAGTCTTAGTAGCGGGGGCCCAGATACGCAGTATTTT

V gene: TRBV10-3
J gene: TRBJ2-1
D gene: TRBD2
clone size: few
CDR3 protein: CAISDGLAGGHEQFF
CDR3 DNA: TGTGCCATCAGTGATGGACTAGCGGGAGGGCATGAGCAGTTCTTC

V gene: TRBV20-1
J gene: TRBJ1-6
D gene: TRBD1
clone size: few
CDR3 protein: CSAHNPGQAVGLYNSPLHF
CDR3 DNA: TGCAGTGCCCACAACCCGGGACAGGCCGTGGGGCTCTATAATTCACCCCTCCACTTT

V gene: TRBV27
J gene: TRBJ2-3
D gene: NA
clone size: many
CDR3 protein: CASSLGGWGTDTQYF
CDR3 DNA: TGTGCCAGCAGTTTAGGGGGCTGGGGCACAGATACGCAGTATTTT

V gene: TRBV5-1
J gene: TRBJ1-1
D gene: NA
clone size: many
CDR3 protein: CASSLMGRNTEAFF
CDR3 DNA: TGCGCCAGCAGCTTGATGGGGCGCAACACTGAAGCTTTCTTT

V gene: TRBV4-3
J gene: TRBJ2-7
D gene: TRBD2
clone size: many
CDR3 protein: CASSQVRGSNSYEQYF
CDR3 DNA: TGCGCCAGCAGCCAAGTGCGCGGGAGTAACTCCTACGAGCAGTACTTC

V gene: TRBV7-3
J gene: TRBJ2-7
D gene: NA
clone size: NA
CDR3 protein: CASSLGPGGVEQYF
CDR3 DNA: TGTGCCAGCAGCTTAGGCCCCGGGGGAGTCGAGCAGTACTTC

V gene: TRBV11-2
J gene: TRBJ2-1
D gene: NA
clone size: few
CDR3 protein: CASSLRRSSYNEQFF
CDR3 DNA: TGTGCCAGCAGCTTACGACGGAGCTCCTACAATGAGCAGTTCTTC

V gene: TRBV7-2
J gene: TRBJ1-6
D gene: TRBD1
clone size: NA
CDR3 protein: CASSLGDRVWNSPLHF
CDR3 DNA: TGTGCCAGCAGCTTAGGGGACAGGGTATGGAATTCACCCCTCCACTTT

V gene: TRBV29-1
J gene: TRBJ2-2
D gene: NA
clone size: NA
CDR3 protein: CSVTGEGYTGELFF
CDR3 DNA: TGCAGCGTGACAGGGGAGGGCTACACCGGGGAGCTGTTTTTT

V gene: TRBV24-1
J gene: TRBJ2-2
D gene: TRBD2
clone size: NA
CDR3 protein: CATSDLPGTSGVGTGELFF
CDR3 DNA: TGTGCCACCAGTGATTTGCCCGGGACTAGCGGGGTTGGCACCGGGGAGCTGTTTTTT

V gene: TRBV12-3/TRBV12-4
J gene: TRBJ2-1
D gene: NA
clone size: few
CDR3 protein: CASTPHPGLEQFF
CDR3 DNA: TGTGCCAGCACCCCGCATCCAGGTTTAGAGCAGTTCTTC

V gene: TRBV29-1
J gene: TRBJ2-7
D gene: NA
clone size: few
CDR3 protein: CSVETGATYEQYF
CDR3 DNA: TGCAGCGTTGAAACCGGGGCTACCTACGAGCAGTACTTC

V gene: TRBV4-3
J gene: TRBJ2-3
D gene: TRBD1
clone size: NA
CDR3 protein: CASSQDTGASDTQYF
CDR3 DNA: TGCGCCAGCAGCCAAGATACAGGGGCCTCAGATACGCAGTATTTT

V gene: TRBV3-1
J gene: TRBJ1-2
D gene: NA
clone size: few
CDR3 protein: CASSHPEQYGYTF
CDR3 DNA: TGTGCCAGCAGCCACCCAGAACAGTATGGCTACACCTTC

V gene: TRBV29-1
J gene: TRBJ2-7
D gene: NA
clone size: NA
CDR3 protein: CSVEGLESSYEQYF
CDR3 DNA: TGCAGCGTTGAGGGTCTCGAAAGCTCCTACGAGCAGTACTTC

V gene: TRBV5-5
J gene: TRBJ2-7
D gene: TRBD1
clone size: NA
CDR3 protein: CASSLVTGGLYEQYF
CDR3 DNA: TGTGCCAGCAGCTTAGTAACAGGGGGCCTTTACGAGCAGTACTTC

V gene: TRBV5-5
J gene: TRBJ2-7
D gene: NA
clone size: few
CDR3 protein: CASSLEDYYEQYF
CDR3 DNA: TGTGCCAGCAGCTTGGAGGACTATTACGAGCAGTACTTC

V gene: TRBV20-1
J gene: TRBJ2-1
D gene: TRBD2
clone size: NA
CDR3 protein: CSARPGRTLYNEQFF
CDR3 DNA: TGCAGTGCTAGACCCGGGAGGACCTTATACAATGAGCAGTTCTTC

V gene: TRBV29-1
J gene: TRBJ2-7
D gene: TRBD1
clone size: NA
CDR3 protein: CSVDSMGQGVGEQYF
CDR3 DNA: TGCAGCGTTGATTCGATGGGACAGGGGGTAGGGGAGCAGTACTTC

V gene: TRBV4-2
J gene: TRBJ2-1
D gene: TRBD2
clone size: many
CDR3 protein: CASSTSTSGLAGVNEQFF
CDR3 DNA: TGTGCCAGCAGCACCTCTACCTCGGGACTAGCGGGAGTGAATGAGCAGTTCTTC

V gene: TRBV20-1
J gene: TRBJ2-1
D gene: TRBD2
clone size: NA
CDR3 protein: CSAALAESYNEQFF
CDR3 DNA: TGCAGTGCAGCACTAGCGGAGTCCTACAATGAGCAGTTCTTC

V gene: TRBV7-9
J gene: TRBJ1-1
D gene: NA
clone size: NA
CDR3 protein: CASSLETEAFF
CDR3 DNA: TGTGCCAGCAGCTTGGAAACTGAAGCTTTCTTT

V gene: TRBV7-6
J gene: TRBJ1-2
D gene: TRBD1
clone size: NA
CDR3 protein: CASSATTGGGYTF
CDR3 DNA: TGTGCCAGCAGCGCCACAACAGGGGGAGGCTACACCTTC

V gene: TRBV15
J gene: TRBJ1-1
D gene: NA
clone size: NA
CDR3 protein: CATGQQVEVTEAFF
CDR3 DNA: TGTGCCACCGGCCAACAGGTCGAAGTCACTGAAGCTTTCTTT